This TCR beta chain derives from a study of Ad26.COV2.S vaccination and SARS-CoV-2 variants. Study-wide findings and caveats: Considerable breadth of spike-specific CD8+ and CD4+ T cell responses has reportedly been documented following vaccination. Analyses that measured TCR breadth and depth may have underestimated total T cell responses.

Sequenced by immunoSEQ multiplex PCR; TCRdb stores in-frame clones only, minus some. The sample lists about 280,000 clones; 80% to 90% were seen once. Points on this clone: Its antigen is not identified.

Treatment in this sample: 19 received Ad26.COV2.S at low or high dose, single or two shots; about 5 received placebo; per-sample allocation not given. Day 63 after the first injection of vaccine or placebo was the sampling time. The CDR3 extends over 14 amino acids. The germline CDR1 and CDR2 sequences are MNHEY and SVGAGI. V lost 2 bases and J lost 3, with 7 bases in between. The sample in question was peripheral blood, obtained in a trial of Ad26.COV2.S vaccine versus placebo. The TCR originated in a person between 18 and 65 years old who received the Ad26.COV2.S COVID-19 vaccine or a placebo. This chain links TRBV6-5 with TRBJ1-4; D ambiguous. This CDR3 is CASSYHISNEKLFF. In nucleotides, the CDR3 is TGTGCCAGCAGTTACCACATTTCTAATGAAAAACTGTTTTTT.